Listed below are T cell receptor beta chains from one sample, sequenced in a study of cytomegalovirus exposure and HLA in healthy donors. Repertoires were generated with immunoSEQ multiplex PCR, while TCRdb's copy carries only in-frame clones and drops some. The sample gives roughly 150,000 clones, about 85% of which show up once; about 2.5% is in the top ten. The sample comprised PBMCs. These receptors all come from a man aged 30 to 39 in good health and CMV-seropositive. Each CDR3 is given with its conserved first and last residue. A D gene is named only where the DNA matches it firmly. Clone size is given for some rows only: seen once, a few or many times, or a class if the clone is expanded.

d_gene | j_gene | v_gene | abundance | CDR3nt | CDR3aa
NA | TRBJ1-4 | TRBV19 | NA | TGTGCCAGTAGAACTAACAGGGCCGGCGAAAAACTGTTTTTT | CASRTNRAGEKLFF
NA | TRBJ1-5 | TRBV6-6 | NA | TGTGCCAGCAGTTCCGCCGCGGATAGCAATCAGCCCCAGCATTTT | CASSSAADSNQPQHF
TRBD2 | TRBJ2-2 | TRBV13 | NA | TGTGCCAGCAGCCCGCTAGCGGGCCCCACCGGGGAGCTGTTTTTT | CASSPLAGPTGELFF
NA | TRBJ2-4 | TRBV15 | NA | TGTGCCACCAGCAGAGGGCTCGCAGAAAACATTCAGTACTTC | CATSRGLAENIQYF
TRBD2 | TRBJ2-3 | TRBV4-1 | NA | TGCGCCAGCAGCCAACTTCCGGGACTAGCGGGAATAGTAGATACGCAGTATTTT | CASSQLPGLAGIVDTQYF
NA | TRBJ2-5 | TRBV7-2 | NA | TGTGCCAGCAGCTTAGTGAGGGAGACCCAGTACTTC | CASSLVRETQYF
NA | TRBJ2-2 | TRBV15 | once | TGTGCCACCAGCAACGGGGTTCATGCCGGGGAGCTGTTTTTT | CATSNGVHAGELFF
NA | TRBJ2-3 | TRBV4-2 | NA | TGTGCCAGCAGCCAAGGGTTGGCTAGCTCGTTAGATACGCAGTATTTT | CASSQGLASSLDTQYF
NA | TRBJ2-5 | TRBV7-2 | NA | TGTGCCAGCAGCTTAGCGGGGAGCCAAGAGACCCAGTACTTC | CASSLAGSQETQYF
NA | TRBJ2-5 | TRBV29-1 | NA | TGCAGCGTCTCTCCGGACTTGGAAAAAGAGACCCAGTACTTC | CSVSPDLEKETQYF
TRBD1 | TRBJ2-1 | TRBV10-1 | NA | TGCGCCAGCAGTGATCAGACAGGGGGCTCGTGTAACAATGAGCAGTTCTTC | CASSDQTGGSCNNEQFF
NA | TRBJ1-1 | TRBV6-5 | few | TGTGCCAGCCACGCAGGGGCTATGAACACTGAAGCTTTCTTT | CASHAGAMNTEAFF
TRBD2 | TRBJ2-3 | TRBV4-2 | NA | TGTGCCAGCAGCCAAGATTTCGCGACTAGCGGGAACACAGATACGCAGTATTTT | CASSQDFATSGNTDTQYF